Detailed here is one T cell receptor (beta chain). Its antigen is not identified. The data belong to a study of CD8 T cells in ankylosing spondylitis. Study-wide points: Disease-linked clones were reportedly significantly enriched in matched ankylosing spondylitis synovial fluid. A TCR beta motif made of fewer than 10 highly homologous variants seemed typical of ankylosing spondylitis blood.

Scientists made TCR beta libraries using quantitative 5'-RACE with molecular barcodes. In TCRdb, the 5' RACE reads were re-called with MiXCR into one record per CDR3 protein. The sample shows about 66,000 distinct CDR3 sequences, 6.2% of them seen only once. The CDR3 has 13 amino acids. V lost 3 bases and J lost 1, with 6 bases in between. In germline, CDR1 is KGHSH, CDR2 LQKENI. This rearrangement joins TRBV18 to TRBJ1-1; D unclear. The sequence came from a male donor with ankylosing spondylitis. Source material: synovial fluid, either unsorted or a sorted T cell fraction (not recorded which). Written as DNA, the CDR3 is TGTGCCAGCTCACCTTACAGGAACACTGAAGCTTTCTTT. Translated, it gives CASSPYRNTEAFF.